This T cell receptor (beta chain) appears in the sequencing data of a study of OX40 agonist ivuxolimab in advanced cancers. The wider study: Ivuxolimab, an agonistic anti-OX40 (CD134) antibody, was given to patients. Every 2 weeks, patients got intravenous ivuxolimab at one of six dose levels (0.01-10 mg/kg).

Germline-derived CDR1 and CDR2 are SEHNR and FQNEAQ (reference sequence). The CDR3 spans 15 residues. V shed 3 bases, J shed 4 bases, and the junction held 3 bases outside the gene matches. Clones were read by immunoSEQ multiplex PCR, and TCRdb kept only the in-frame ones, dropping some. The sample comprises about 42,000 clones, 80% to 90% of which are singletons, and around 2.5% rests with the top ten. Here the sequenced sample was CD4+ or CD8+ T cells sorted from blood, taken in a trial of the OX40 agonist ivuxolimab. The chain has TRBV7-9 and TRBJ2-2; TRBD2 matches at 9 bases. The TCR sequence derives from an adult with an advanced solid tumor such as melanoma, head and neck, liver or kidney cancer. The DNA for the CDR3 is TGTGCCAGCAGCTTGGGCGGGAGGGGCACCGGGGAGCTGTTTTTT. The encoded protein is CASSLGGRGTGELFF.